The present T cell receptor (beta chain) was sequenced within a study of monozygotic twins with inflammatory bowel disease (dated 2019 in TCRdb). Background on the whole study: A total of some 30 monozygotic twin pairs were included in the full study, comprising nine German pairs (four IBD-concordant, five IBD-discordant) and 19 IBD-discordant Danish pairs. Within discordant pairs, disease-associated traits were sought mainly by comparing IBD patients with their genetically identical healthy co-twins. Each individual had, on average, about 151 000 unique TCRalpha sequences and 181 000 unique TCRbeta sequences available for analysis.

From each donor, a roughly 2.3 ml peripheral blood sample was collected into PAXgene tubes and stored at -80 degrees C. Without any T cell sorting, total RNA was extracted from whole blood using the PAXgene blood miRNA kit on an automated QIAcube. Peripheral blood from monozygotic twin pairs concordant or discordant for inflammatory bowel disease was subjected to deep TCRalpha and TCRbeta repertoire profiling with unique molecular barcoding. Smoking habits were recorded for all twin pairs, with individuals classified as current, former or never smokers. CDR1 SGHRS and CDR2 YFSETQ are derived from the germline V gene. The CDR3 runs 13 residues from the cysteine to the phenylalanine. DNA for this receptor is not on file. About this clonotype itself: The antigen it binds to is not known.

Libraries were constructed by 5' RACE. For each TCR library, 3,000 to 4,000 ng of total RNA was used. cDNA was synthesized with SMARTScribe reverse transcriptase in eight separate reactions per sample. Unique molecular identifiers containing a 6-nucleotide sample barcode were introduced through template switching during cDNA synthesis. TCRalpha and TCRbeta cDNA was amplified by two nested PCRs of around 15 and 9 cycles, with bead purification after each PCR. Before amplification, cDNA was treated with uracil DNA-glycosylase and purified using the QIAquick PCR purification kit. The second PCR added Illumina TruSeq-compatible adapters along with sample-specific barcodes. TapeStation and Qubit were used to check library quality and concentration, and 5 ng of each library was pooled. The pooled libraries were sequenced with 2 x 100 bp reads and custom sequencing primers on an Illumina HiSeq2500 single-index Rapid Run. As for how the authors treated the data: UMI-based consensus assembly with MiGEC version 1.2.6 was used to correct PCR and sequencing errors. V(D)J alignment, clonotype assembly and CDR3 extraction were performed with MiXCR version 2.1.1. To normalise gene usage, clonotype sharing and MAIT/NKT TCR abundance, the analysis used the top 1000, 10 000 and 20 000 clonotypes per sample. After downsampling to 27 000 UMIs, diversity was calculated as the inverse Simpson index using the vegan R package. Statistical testing used paired Mann-Whitney U tests on the discordant twin pairs and applied Benjamini-Hochberg correction for multiple testing. TCRdb reprocessed the sequencing reads and holds a single record per CDR3 protein sequence, with no DNA. These V and J calls originate from TCRdb's pipeline instead of the authors' own analysis. This sample's listing comprises 80,000 or so distinct CDR3 sequences. 6.5% to 9% of the sample is taken by the ten largest.

The full study reports these points: Because patients received different immunosuppressive treatments, the repertoires may have picked up extra background noise and variability between individuals. TCRbeta repertoire diversity, by inverse Simpson index, was decreased in IBD patients compared with their healthy co-twins. IBD patients shared fewer clonotypes with other individuals than healthy twins did, most markedly in patients showing signs of disease activity. The results gave no support for a single strong signal or clonotype linked to IBD. No difference in repertoire similarity was observed between concordant and discordant twins, possibly owing to limited statistical power. The analysis was unable to tell apart different T cell subtypes.

The sequence is built from TRBV5-1 and TRBJ1-1. Sequenced input: blood. The receptor's source is a human donor with ulcerative colitis or Crohn's disease, or a healthy co-twin of an affected twin (not recorded which). The CDR3 region reads CASRTQLGTEAFF.